Reported below is one TCR beta chain. Antigen specificity is unknown. TRB cDNA libraries were made by UMI-labeled 5' RACE. After re-calling the 5' RACE reads, TCRdb lists one entry per CDR3 protein, DNA absent. Its listing shows more than 9,500 distinct CDR3 sequences. The data belong to a study of CXCR3-negative and CXCR3-positive naive CD8 T cells. Overall study context: Across all libraries, TRB reads numbered 120 million to 150 million, with about 1.5 +/- 0.3 million in each library.

The CDR3 extends over 15 amino acids. Germline lookup yields CDR1 SGDLS and CDR2 YYNGEE. Study-level points and caveats: Memory CD8+ cells had much lower diversity, and both naive subsets had comparably high diversity. For naive cells, CXCR3-negative and CXCR3-positive subsets had similar TRBV-TRBJ usage; for memory cells, usage differed.

This rearrangement joins TRBV9 to TRBJ2-5; TCRdb selects TRBD1, and the lack of DNA leaves this call unchecked. This TCR was recovered from a human donor in good health. Some clones in this sample may be carry-over from other donors' samples. The sequenced sample consisted of naive CXCR3- CD8+ T cells from blood. Indicated subset: CD45RO-CCR7+CD27+CD95- naive CD8+ T cells lacking CXCR3 (TNR3-). The CDR3: CASSQSGDRKETQYF.